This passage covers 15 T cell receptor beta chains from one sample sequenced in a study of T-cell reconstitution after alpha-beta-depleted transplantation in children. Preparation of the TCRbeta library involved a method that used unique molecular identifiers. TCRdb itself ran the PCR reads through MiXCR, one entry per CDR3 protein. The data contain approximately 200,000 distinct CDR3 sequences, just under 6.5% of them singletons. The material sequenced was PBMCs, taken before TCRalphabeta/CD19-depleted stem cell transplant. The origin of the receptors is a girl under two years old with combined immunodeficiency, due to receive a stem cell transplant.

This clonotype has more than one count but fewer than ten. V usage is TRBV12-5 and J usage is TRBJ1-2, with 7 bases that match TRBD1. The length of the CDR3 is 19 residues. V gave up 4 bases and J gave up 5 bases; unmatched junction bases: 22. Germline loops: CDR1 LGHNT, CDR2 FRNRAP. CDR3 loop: CASGSPDRALLRGRYGYTF. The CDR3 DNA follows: TGTGCTAGTGGTTCCCCGGACAGAGCCTTATTAAGGGGGCGGTATGGCTACACCTTC.

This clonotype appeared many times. The CDR3 here is CSVGVGLEFSTDTQYF. The DNA for the CDR3 is TGCAGCGTTGGTGTAGGGTTGGAATTTAGCACAGATACGCAGTATTTT. The chain uses TRBV29-1 and TRBJ2-3; D not certain. From germline, CDR1 is SQVTM and CDR2 ANQGSEA. V lost 4 bases, J lost 0 bases, and 17 bases lay in between. This CDR3 is 16 amino acids long.

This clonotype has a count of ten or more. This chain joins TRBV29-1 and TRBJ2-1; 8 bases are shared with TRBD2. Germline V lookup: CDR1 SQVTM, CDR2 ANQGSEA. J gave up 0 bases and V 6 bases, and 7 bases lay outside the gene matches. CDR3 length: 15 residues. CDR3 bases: TGCAGCGTCGTGAGCGGGAGAAGCTCCTACAATGAGCAGTTCTTC. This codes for CSVVSGRSSYNEQFF.

CDR3 DNA: TGTGCCAGCAGTTTGGACAGGGTCACGGATACGCAGTATTTT. The encoded protein is CASSLDRVTDTQYF. V gene TRBV28 combines with J gene TRBJ2-3, with 8 positions matching TRBD1. Trimming cost V 3 bases and J 6 bases; bases outside gene matches: 5. The germline gives CDR1 MDHEN, CDR2 SYDVKM. The CDR3 consists of 14 residues.

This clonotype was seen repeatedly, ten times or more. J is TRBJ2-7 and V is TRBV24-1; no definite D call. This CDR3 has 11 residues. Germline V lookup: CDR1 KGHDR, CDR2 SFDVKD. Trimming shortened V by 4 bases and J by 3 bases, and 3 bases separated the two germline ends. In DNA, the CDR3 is TGTGCCACCAGTGACGTCTACGAGCAGTACTTC. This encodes CATSDVYEQYF.

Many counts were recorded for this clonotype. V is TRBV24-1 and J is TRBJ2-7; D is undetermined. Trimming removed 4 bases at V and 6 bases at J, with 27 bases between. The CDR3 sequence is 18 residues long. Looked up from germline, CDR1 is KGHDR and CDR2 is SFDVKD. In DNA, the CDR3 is TGTGCCACCAGTGACCAGATTAGTAGACAACAGTCCTTGTGCGAGCAGTACTTC. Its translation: CATSDQISRQQSLCEQYF.

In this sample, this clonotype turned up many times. CDR3 DNA: TGTGCCAGCAGCCCCTTTCTGCTAGAGACTGAAGCTTTCTTT. Its protein is CASSPFLLETEAFF. This chain uses TRBV7-9 with TRBJ1-1; D is ambiguous. V gave up 5 bases and J gave up 5 bases, with 15 bases separating them. The CDR3 totals 14 residues. The germline gives CDR1 SEHNR, CDR2 FQNEAQ (reference sequence).

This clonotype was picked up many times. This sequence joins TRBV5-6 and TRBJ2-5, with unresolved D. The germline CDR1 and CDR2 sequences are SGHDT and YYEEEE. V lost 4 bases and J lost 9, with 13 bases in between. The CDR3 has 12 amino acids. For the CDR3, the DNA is TGTGCCAGCAGCCCCGGGTCTAGGGCCCAGTACTTC. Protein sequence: CASSPGSRAQYF.

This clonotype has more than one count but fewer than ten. The CDR3 sequence: CASSTKYGAGELFF. Here the CDR3 DNA reads TGCGCCAGCAGCACCAAATATGGCGCCGGGGAGCTGTTTTTT. V gene TRBV5-1 combines with J gene TRBJ2-2; D unclear. CDR1 is SGHRS and CDR2 is YFSETQ in the germline V gene. The CDR3 has 14 residues. With 4 bases removed from V and 6 bases from J, the gap between germline ends came to 13 bases. Together with reference TRBV5-1 and TRBJ2-2, the CDR3 gives the full variable domain: KAGVTQTPRYLIKTRGQQVTLSCSPISGHRSVSWYQQTPGQGLQFLFEYFSETQRNKGNFPGRFSGRQFSNSRSEMNVSTLELGDSALYLCASSTKYGAGELFFGEGSRLTVL.

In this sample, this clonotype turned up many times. The CDR3 DNA sequence: TGCGCCAGCAGCCAAGATTTAATAGCGGGGGATGAGCAGTACTTC. This gives the protein CASSQDLIAGDEQYF. V usage is TRBV4-1 and J usage is TRBJ2-7; 9 nucleotides align to TRBD2. The J segment lost 7 bases and the V segment lost 0 bases, leaving 7 bases of the junction unmatched. Germline CDR1 and CDR2: MGHRA and YSYEKL. The CDR3 totals 15 residues.

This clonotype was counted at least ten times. The CDR3 bases are TGTGCCAGCAGTGAAGTCCCGGGGCATGAAGCTTTCTTT. It encodes CASSEVPGHEAFF. V gene TRBV6-1 combines with J gene TRBJ1-1; tentative D call: TRBD1 (5 bases). V lost 1 base, J lost 7 bases, and 10 bases lay in between. In germline, CDR1 is MNHNS, CDR2 SASEGT. This CDR3 has 13 residues.

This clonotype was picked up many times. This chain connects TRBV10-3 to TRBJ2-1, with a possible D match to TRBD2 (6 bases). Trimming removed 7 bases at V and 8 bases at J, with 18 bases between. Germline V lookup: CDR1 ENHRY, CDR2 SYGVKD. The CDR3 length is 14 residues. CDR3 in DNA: TGTGCCATCAAAGCCGGGACTTTCGAACATGAGCAGTTCTTC. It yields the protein CAIKAGTFEHEQFF.

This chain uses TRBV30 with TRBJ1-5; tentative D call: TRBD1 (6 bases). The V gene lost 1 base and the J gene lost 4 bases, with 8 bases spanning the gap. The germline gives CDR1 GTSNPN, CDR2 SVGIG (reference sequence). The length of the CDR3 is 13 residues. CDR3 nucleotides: TGTGCCTGGAGTGACGGACAGAATCAGCCCCAGCATTTT. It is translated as CAWSDGQNQPQHF.

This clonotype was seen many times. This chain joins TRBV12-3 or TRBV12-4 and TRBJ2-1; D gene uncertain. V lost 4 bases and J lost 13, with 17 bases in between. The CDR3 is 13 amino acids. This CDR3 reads CASSSSVPWHQFF. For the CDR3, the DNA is TGTGCCAGCAGTTCCTCAGTACCTTGGCATCAGTTCTTC.

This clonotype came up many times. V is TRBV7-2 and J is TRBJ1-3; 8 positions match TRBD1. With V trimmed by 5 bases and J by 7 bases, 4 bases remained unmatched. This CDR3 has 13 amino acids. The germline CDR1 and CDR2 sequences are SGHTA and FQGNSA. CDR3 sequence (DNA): TGTGCCAGCAGCCGCAGGGGGCGGAACACCATATATTTT. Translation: CASSRRGRNTIYF.